This TCR beta chain was recovered during a study of shared T cell receptors in the human thymus (dated by TCRdb to the early 2020s). Regarding the research as a whole: The study examined how self-reactive, shared T-cell receptor alpha chains are generated in the human thymus.

According to the germline V gene (reference sequence), CDR1 reads GTSNPN and CDR2 reads SVGIG. There are 14 amino acids in the CDR3, from cysteine to phenylalanine inclusive. Of all the DNA, just the CDR3 is kept, 42 bases in frame from base 1. A distance of 15 bases separates the germline ends of V and J, which lose 2 bases and 5 bases respectively. Libraries were constructed by the immunoSEQ multiplex PCR assay. TCRdb provides this immuneACCESS table in a form limited to in-frame rearrangements. Some clones are lacking; in checked studies, under half of them reflect an unresolved V gene, and why the rest are absent is not known. This sample lists roughly 550,000 clones; 78% were detected once. In total, the top ten clones hold 0.013% of the sample. As regards this clone: This clone's antigen is unknown. Per-nucleotide qualities are absent, and no much larger clonotype sits a single base away.

This sample was also put to use in a study of human thymus T cells. The second study also describes: The donors were immunologically healthy infants in Finland who had open corrective cardiac surgery for congenital heart defects. Thymus tissue was obtained as surgical resects removed during corrective cardiac surgery. Usage of V and J gene segments appeared to be biased in both the thymic and the peripheral blood repertoires. According to the related research, thymic TCR repertoires were highly overlapping among unrelated individuals. The study characterized TCR alpha and beta repertoires from roughly 8 infant thymus samples and a few related peripheral blood samples. The cohort included about 6 male and a couple of female infants, with donor ages spanning 7 to 244 days. Thymocytes were released mechanically from tissue and stored at -70 °C as pellets of roughly 9.5-32 million cells. A QIAsymphony instrument was used to extract genomic DNA from the frozen cell pellets. The immunoSEQ multiplex PCR assay was used to amplify the TCRB and TCRAD loci from a standardized amount of quality-controlled genomic DNA. The V(D)J region was spanned by amplicons of a length sufficient to cover the CDR3 and to identify V and J genes. Amplicon sequencing was performed on an Illumina platform through the commercial immunoSEQ service. Primer bias and sequencing errors were corrected as previously described, and TCRAD and TCRB were defined on the basis of the IMGT database. Analysis of the repertoires was done with immunoSEQ Analyzer 3.0 and VDJTools and included basic statistics, V/J segment usage, diversity estimates, rarefaction and pairwise overlap. To estimate diversity, the Chao1, ChaoE, Efron-Thisted, Shannon and inverse Simpson indices were applied, and diversity was also estimated on datasets down-sampled to the smallest sample. For repertoire overlap, CDR3 nucleotide sequence, V gene and J gene had to match strictly, and clustering was done by Jaccard-based multidimensional scaling. On average, roughly 810,000 unique TCRB clonotypes were obtained from thymus samples, compared with about 86,000 from blood samples.

The sequence is built from TRBV30 and TRBJ1-1, with a tentative D gene TRBD1 over 5 matching bases. The sample consisted of thymocytes. This TCR came from a boy under three years old with a congenital heart defect. Donor details come from another sample of the same person, matched by shared clones. The CDR3 protein: CAWSLSREKTEAFF. The DNA sequence is as follows: TGTGCCTGGAGTCTTTCCAGGGAAAAGACTGAAGCTTTCTTT.